This T cell receptor beta chain came from a study of metastatic and nonmetastatic thyroid tumors. Study-wide context: Repertoires from malignant and benign thyroid patients were compared across blood and tumor or nodule tissue.

A note on this clone: Its matching antigen is unknown.

V was shortened by 2 bases and J by 7 bases, with 17 bases between the two germline ends. The CDR3 is made up of 16 amino acids. Germline CDR1 and CDR2: SGHAT and FQNNGV. Study-level points and caveats: Reports indicated that malignant thyroid tumors showed significantly higher TCR beta diversity than benign nodules did, in blood and tumor.

No treatment of any kind had been given to any patient before thyroid surgery. Authors' data handling: Clinicopathological groups of papillary thyroid cancer showed CDR3 differences that were used to build a distant-metastasis classifier. TCRdb used MiXCR to call clones anew from the PCR reads. The V and J calls come from TCRdb's annotation, not from the publication. In the table there are under 95,000 clones, 8.6% of which are singletons. This clonotype was sampled from a female donor with papillary thyroid cancer or a benign thyroid nodule (not recorded which). Some clones in this sample may be carry-over from other donors' samples. The chain is built from TRBV11-2 and TRBJ2-2; weak D call: TRBD1 (6 bases). Specimen: blood. CDR3 sequence (DNA): TGTGCCAGCAGCTTATCTGGGCAGGGGTTAGGCGGGGAGCTGTTTTTT. The encoded protein is CASSLSGQGLGGELFF.